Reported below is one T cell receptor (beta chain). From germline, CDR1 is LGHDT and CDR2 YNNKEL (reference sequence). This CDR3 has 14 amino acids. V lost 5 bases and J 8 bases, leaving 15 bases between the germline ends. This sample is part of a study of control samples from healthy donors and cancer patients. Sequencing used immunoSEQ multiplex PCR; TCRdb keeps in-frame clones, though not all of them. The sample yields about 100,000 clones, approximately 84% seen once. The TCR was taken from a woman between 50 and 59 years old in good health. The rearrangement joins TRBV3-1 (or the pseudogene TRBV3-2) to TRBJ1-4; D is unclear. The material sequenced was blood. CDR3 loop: CASSASRLKEKLFF. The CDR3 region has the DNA TGTGCCAGCAGCGCCAGCAGGTTAAAGGAAAAACTGTTTTTT.